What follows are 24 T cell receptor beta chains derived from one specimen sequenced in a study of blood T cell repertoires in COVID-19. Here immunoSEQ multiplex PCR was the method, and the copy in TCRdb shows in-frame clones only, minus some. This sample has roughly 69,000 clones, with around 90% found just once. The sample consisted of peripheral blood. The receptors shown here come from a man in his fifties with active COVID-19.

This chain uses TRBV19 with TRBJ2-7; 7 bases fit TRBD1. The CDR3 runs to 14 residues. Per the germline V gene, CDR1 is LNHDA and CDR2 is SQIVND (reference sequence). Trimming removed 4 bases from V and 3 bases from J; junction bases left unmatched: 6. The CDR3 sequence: CASSTWTGNYEQYF. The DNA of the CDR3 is TGTGCCAGTAGTACGTGGACAGGAAACTACGAGCAGTACTTC.

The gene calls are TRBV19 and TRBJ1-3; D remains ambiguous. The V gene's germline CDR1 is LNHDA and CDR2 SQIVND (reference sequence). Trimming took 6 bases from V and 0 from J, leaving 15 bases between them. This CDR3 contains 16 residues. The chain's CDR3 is CASSQGLLRSGNTIYF. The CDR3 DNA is TGTGCCAGTAGCCAAGGACTTCTCCGCTCTGGAAACACCATATATTTT.

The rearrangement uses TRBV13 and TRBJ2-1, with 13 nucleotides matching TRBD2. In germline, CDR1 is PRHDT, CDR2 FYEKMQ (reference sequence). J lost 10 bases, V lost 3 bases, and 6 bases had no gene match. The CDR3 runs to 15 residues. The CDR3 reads CASSFTSGRAGEQFF. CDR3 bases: TGTGCCAGCAGCTTTACTAGCGGGAGGGCCGGGGAGCAGTTCTTC.

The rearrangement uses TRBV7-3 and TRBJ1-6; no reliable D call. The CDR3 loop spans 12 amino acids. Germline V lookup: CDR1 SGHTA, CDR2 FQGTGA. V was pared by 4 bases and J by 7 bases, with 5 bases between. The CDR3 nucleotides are TGTGCCAGCAGCTCACAGAATTCACCCCTCCACTTT. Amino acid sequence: CASSSQNSPLHF.

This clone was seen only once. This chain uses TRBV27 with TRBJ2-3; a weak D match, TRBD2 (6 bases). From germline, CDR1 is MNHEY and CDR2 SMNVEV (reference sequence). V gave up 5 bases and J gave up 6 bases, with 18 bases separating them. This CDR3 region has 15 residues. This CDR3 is CASSPRELRADTQYF. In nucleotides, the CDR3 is TGTGCCAGCAGTCCACGGGAGTTACGTGCTGATACGCAGTATTTT.

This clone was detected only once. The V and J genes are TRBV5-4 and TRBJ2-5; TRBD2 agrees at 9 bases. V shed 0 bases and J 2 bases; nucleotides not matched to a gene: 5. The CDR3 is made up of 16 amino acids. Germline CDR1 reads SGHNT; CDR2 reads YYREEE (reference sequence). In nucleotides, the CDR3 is TGTGCCAGCAGCTTGGCAGGTCTAGCGGGGCAAGAGACCCAGTACTTC. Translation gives CASSLAGLAGQETQYF.

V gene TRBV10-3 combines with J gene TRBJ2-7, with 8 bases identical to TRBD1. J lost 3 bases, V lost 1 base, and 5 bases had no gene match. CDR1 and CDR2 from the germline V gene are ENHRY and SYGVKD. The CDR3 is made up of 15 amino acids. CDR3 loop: CAISEYGQGNYEQYF. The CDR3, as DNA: TGTGCCATCAGTGAGTACGGACAGGGCAACTACGAGCAGTACTTC.

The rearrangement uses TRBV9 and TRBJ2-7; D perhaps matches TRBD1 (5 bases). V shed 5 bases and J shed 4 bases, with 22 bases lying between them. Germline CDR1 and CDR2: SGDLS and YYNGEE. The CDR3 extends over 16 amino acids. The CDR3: CASSTPRGGQTYEQYF. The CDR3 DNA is TGTGCCAGCAGTACTCCGAGAGGTGGACAAACTTACGAGCAGTACTTC.

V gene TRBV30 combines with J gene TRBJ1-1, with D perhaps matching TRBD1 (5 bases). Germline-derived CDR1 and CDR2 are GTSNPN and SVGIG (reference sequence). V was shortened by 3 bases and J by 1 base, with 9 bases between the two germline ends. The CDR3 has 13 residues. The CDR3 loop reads CAWSREGNTEAFF. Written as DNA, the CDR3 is TGTGCCTGGAGCAGGGAGGGGAACACTGAAGCTTTCTTT.

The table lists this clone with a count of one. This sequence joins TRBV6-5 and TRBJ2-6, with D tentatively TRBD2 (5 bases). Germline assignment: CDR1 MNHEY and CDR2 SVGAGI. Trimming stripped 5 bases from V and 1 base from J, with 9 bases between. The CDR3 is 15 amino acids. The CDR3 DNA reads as TGTGCCAGCAGTAGCGGCGCATCTGGGGCCAACGTCCTGACTTTC. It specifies CASSSGASGANVLTF.

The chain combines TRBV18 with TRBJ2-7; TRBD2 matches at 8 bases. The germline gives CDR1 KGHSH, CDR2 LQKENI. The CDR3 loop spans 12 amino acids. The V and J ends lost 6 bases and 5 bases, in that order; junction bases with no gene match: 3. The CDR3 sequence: CASSAGGNEQYF. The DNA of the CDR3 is TGTGCCAGCTCCGCGGGGGGTAACGAGCAGTACTTC. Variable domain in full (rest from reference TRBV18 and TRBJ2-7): NAGVMQNPRHLVRRRGQEARLRCSPMKGHSHVYWYRQLPEEGLKFMVYLQKENIIDESGMPKERFSAEFPKEGPSILRIQQVVRGDSAAYFCASSAGGNEQYFGPGTRLTVT.

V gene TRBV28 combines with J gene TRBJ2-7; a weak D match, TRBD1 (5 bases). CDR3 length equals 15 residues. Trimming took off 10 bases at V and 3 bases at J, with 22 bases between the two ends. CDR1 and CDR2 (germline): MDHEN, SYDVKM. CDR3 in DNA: TGTGCCACCGCCCTTGGGGCGATTATACTCTACGAGCAGTACTTC. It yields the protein CATALGAIILYEQYF.

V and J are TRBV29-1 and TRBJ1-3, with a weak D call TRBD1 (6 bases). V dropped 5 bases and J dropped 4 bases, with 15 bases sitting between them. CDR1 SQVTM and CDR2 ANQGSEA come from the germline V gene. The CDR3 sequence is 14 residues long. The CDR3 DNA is TGCAGCGTTCAAAACAGGGCCGCAGGAAACACCATATATTTT. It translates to CSVQNRAAGNTIYF.

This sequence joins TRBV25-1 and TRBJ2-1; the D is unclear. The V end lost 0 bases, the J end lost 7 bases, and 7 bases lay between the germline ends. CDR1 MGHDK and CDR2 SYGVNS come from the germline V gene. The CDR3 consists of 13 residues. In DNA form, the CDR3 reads TGTGCCAGCAGTGAATATTCCGGGAATGAGCAGTTCTTC. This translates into CASSEYSGNEQFF.

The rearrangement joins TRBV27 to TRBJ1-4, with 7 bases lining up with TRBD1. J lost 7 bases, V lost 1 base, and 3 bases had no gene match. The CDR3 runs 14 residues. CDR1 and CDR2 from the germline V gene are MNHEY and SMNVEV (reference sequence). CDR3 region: CASSLYNRGEKLFF. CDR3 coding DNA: TGTGCCAGCAGTTTATACAACAGGGGTGAAAAACTGTTTTTT.

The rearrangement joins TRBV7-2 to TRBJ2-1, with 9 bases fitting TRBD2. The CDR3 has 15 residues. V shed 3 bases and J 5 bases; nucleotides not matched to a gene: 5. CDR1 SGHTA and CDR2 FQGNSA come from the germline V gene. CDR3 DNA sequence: TGTGCCAGCAGCTTCTTCCTAGCGGGGAACAATGAGCAGTTCTTC. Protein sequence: CASSFFLAGNNEQFF.

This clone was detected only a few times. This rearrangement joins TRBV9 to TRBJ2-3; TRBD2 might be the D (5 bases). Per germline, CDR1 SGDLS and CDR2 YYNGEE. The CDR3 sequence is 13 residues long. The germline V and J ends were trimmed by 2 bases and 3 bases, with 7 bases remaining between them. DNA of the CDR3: TGTGCCAGCAGCGTTACGGGAACAGATACGCAGTATTTT. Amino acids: CASSVTGTDTQYF. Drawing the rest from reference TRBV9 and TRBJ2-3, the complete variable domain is DSGVTQTPKHLITATGQRVTLRCSPRSGDLSVYWYQQSLDQGLQFLIQYYNGEERAKGNILERFSAQQFPDLHSELNLSSLELGDSALYFCASSVTGTDTQYFGPGTRLTVL.

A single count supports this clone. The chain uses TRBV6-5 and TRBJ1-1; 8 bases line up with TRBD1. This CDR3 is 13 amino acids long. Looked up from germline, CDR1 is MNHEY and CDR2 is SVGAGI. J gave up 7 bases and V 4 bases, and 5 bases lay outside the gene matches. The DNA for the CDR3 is TGTGCCAGCAGTTCGACAGGGGAGGGTGAAGCTTTCTTT. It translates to CASSSTGEGEAFF.

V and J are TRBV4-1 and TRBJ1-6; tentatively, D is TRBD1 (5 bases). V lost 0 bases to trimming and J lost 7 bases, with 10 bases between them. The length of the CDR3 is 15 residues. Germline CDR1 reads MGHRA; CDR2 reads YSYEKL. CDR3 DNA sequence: TGCGCCAGCAGCCAAGAAAGGGGTTGGAATTCACCCCTCCACTTT. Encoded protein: CASSQERGWNSPLHF.

Here the CDR3 DNA reads TGTGCCAGCAGCTTCAGGGGCTGGGATGGCTACACCTTC. Translation: CASSFRGWDGYTF. This sequence joins TRBV5-6 and TRBJ1-2, with D maybe TRBD1 (6 bases). Germline V gene data show CDR1 as SGHDT and CDR2 as YYEEEE. Trimming removed 2 bases at V and 6 bases at J, with 11 bases between. The length of the CDR3 is 13 residues.

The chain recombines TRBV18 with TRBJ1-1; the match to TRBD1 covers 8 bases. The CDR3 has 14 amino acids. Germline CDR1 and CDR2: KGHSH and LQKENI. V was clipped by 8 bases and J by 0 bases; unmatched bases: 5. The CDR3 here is CASTRQGMNTEAFF. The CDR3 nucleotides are TGTGCCAGCACCCGACAGGGGATGAACACTGAAGCTTTCTTT.

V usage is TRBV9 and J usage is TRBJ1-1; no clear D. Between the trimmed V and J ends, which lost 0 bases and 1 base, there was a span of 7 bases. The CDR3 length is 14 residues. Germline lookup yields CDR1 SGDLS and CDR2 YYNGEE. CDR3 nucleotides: TGTGCCAGCAGCGTAGATGCAGGGAACACTGAAGCTTTCTTT. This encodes CASSVDAGNTEAFF.

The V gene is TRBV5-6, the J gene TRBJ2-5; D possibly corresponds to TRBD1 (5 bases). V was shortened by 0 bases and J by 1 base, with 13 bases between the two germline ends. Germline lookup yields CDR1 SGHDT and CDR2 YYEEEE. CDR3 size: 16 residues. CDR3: CASSLVAGWAQETQYF. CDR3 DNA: TGTGCCAGCAGCTTGGTAGCAGGGTGGGCCCAAGAGACCCAGTACTTC. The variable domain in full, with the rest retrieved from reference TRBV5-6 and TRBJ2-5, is DAGVTQSPTHLIKTRGQQVTLRCSPKSGHDTVSWYQQALGQGPQFIFQYYEEEERQRGNFPDRFSGHQFPNYSSELNVNALLLGDSALYLCASSLVAGWAQETQYFGPGTRLLVL.

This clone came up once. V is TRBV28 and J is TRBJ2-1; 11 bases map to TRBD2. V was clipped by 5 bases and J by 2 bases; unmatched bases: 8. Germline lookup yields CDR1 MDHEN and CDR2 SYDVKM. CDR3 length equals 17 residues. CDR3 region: CASSPGTSGRPYNEQFF. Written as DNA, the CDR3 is TGTGCCAGCAGTCCGGGGACTAGCGGCCGTCCCTACAATGAGCAGTTCTTC.